Each of the 25 T cell receptor beta chains below was sequenced from the same sample in a study of blood T cell repertoires in COVID-19. TCRdb's copy holds only in-frame clones and misses some; the assay was immunoSEQ multiplex PCR. Seen here are 150,000 to 200,000 clones, 70% to 90% observed once, and the top ten hold around 2.3%. The specimen was peripheral blood. The origin of the receptors is a man between 65 and 79 years old with active or convalescent COVID-19.

This clone was detected only once. The chain combines TRBV27 with TRBJ2-7; the match to TRBD2 covers 11 bases. The V gene end was trimmed by 6 bases and the J gene end by 5 bases; junction bases not matched to a gene: 6. Germline V gene lookup returns CDR1 MNHEY and CDR2 SMNVEV (reference sequence). The CDR3 sequence is 14 residues long. The CDR3: CASRIAGGPHEQYF. CDR3 bases: TGTGCCAGCAGGATAGCGGGAGGGCCCCACGAGCAGTACTTC.

The CDR3 protein is CASGRDRGWNEAFF. The DNA of the CDR3 is TGTGCCAGCGGTCGGGACAGGGGGTGGAATGAAGCTTTCTTT. V gene TRBV6-5 combines with J gene TRBJ1-1; 11 bases agree with TRBD1. CDR1 and CDR2 (germline): MNHEY, SVGAGI. Unmatched junction bases numbered 9, after V lost 8 bases and J lost 7 bases. This CDR3 comprises 14 residues.

The rearrangement joins TRBV15 to TRBJ2-1, with D unresolved. This CDR3 region has 15 residues. The germline V gene has CDR1 LNHNV and CDR2 YYDKDF (reference sequence). Trimming removed 0 bases at V and 4 bases at J, with 10 bases between. The CDR3 sequence: CATSRDQAGYNEQFF. The CDR3 DNA reads as TGTGCCACCAGCAGAGATCAAGCAGGTTACAATGAGCAGTTCTTC.

The chain joins TRBV30 to TRBJ1-5, with TRBD1 identical over 7 bases. Losses at the gene ends were 0 bases for V and 3 bases for J; bases not matched to a gene: 11. The germline V gene has CDR1 GTSNPN and CDR2 SVGIG (reference sequence). This CDR3 is 17 amino acids long. CDR3 sequence (DNA): TGTGCCTGGAGTGTAGGGATGGGACAGAACTTCAATCAGCCCCAGCATTTT. Protein: CAWSVGMGQNFNQPQHF.

As for this clone: This specimen includes other DNA sequences encoding the same CDR3. The genes are TRBV12-3 or TRBV12-4 and TRBJ1-2; TRBD1 might be the D (5 bases). V was trimmed by 1 base and J by 8 bases, leaving 5 bases between them. This CDR3 contains 11 residues. The chain's CDR3 is CASSLGGGYTF. The DNA of the CDR3 is TGTGCCAGCAGTTTAGGGGGCGGCTACACCTTC.

This chain links TRBV6-5 with TRBJ2-7; 8 nucleotides align to TRBD2. The CDR3 is made up of 11 amino acids. From germline, CDR1 is MNHEY and CDR2 SVGAGI. Losses at the gene ends were 0 bases for V and 11 bases for J; bases not matched to a gene: 0. Here the CDR3 DNA reads TGTGCCAGCAGTTACTCGGGACTAGAGTACTTC. It codes for CASSYSGLEYF.

This clone appeared a few times. The chain carries TRBV7-2 and TRBJ1-4; D is undetermined. The CDR3 is 13 residues long. Between the trimmed V and J ends, which lost 3 bases and 5 bases, there was a span of 7 bases. From germline, CDR1 is SGHTA and CDR2 FQGNSA. The CDR3 protein is CASSFGGNEKLFF. Written as DNA, the CDR3 is TGTGCCAGCAGCTTTGGCGGGAATGAAAAACTGTTTTTT.

This clone was detected a few times. The chain recombines TRBV7-8 with TRBJ2-7; 13 nucleotides match TRBD2. The CDR3 consists of 17 residues. V trimming: 3 bases; J trimming: 5 bases; junction bases outside the gene matches: 10. Per germline, CDR1 SGHVS and CDR2 FQNEAQ. This chain's CDR3 is CASSFTSGRVPSNEQYF. The CDR3, as DNA: TGTGCCAGCAGCTTTACTAGCGGGAGGGTCCCAAGTAACGAGCAGTACTTC.

As concerns this clone: The same CDR3 is also encoded by other DNA sequences in this sample. The chain links TRBV9 to TRBJ1-2; D remains unclear. The CDR3 is 13 amino acids. Germline V gene lookup returns CDR1 SGDLS and CDR2 YYNGEE. V dropped 0 bases and J dropped 3 bases, with 6 bases sitting between them. The CDR3 DNA reads TGTGCCAGCAGCGTAGGCGGGGACTATGGCTACACCTTC. Translation gives CASSVGGDYGYTF. Full variable domain (remainder filled in from reference TRBV9 and TRBJ1-2): DSGVTQTPKHLITATGQRVTLRCSPRSGDLSVYWYQQSLDQGLQFLIQYYNGEERAKGNILERFSAQQFPDLHSELNLSSLELGDSALYFCASSVGGDYGYTFGSGTRLTVV.

V usage is TRBV9 and J usage is TRBJ2-5; TRBD2 matches at 9 bases. Trimming removed 3 bases from V and 4 bases from J; junction bases left unmatched: 16. Germline V lookup: CDR1 SGDLS, CDR2 YYNGEE. The length of the CDR3 is 18 residues. This chain's CDR3 is CASSASGGGALVRETQYF. CDR3 in DNA: TGTGCCAGCAGCGCATCCGGCGGGGGGGCCCTAGTTAGAGAGACCCAGTACTTC.

This clone was found a few times. The rearrangement uses TRBV7-8 and TRBJ1-3, with 7 bases matching TRBD1. Germline V gene sequence: CDR1 SGHVS, CDR2 FQNEAQ. V lost 5 bases to trimming and J lost 4 bases; unmatched junction nucleotides: 11. The CDR3 spans 16 residues. The CDR3 DNA reads TGTGCCAGCAGCCCCCTGGCCGGGACAGTAGGAAACACCATATATTTT. Its protein product is CASSPLAGTVGNTIYF.

This sequence joins TRBV6-2 or TRBV6-3 and TRBJ2-5, with no clear D. The CDR3 consists of 12 residues. The V gene lost 5 bases and the J gene lost 4 bases, with 8 bases spanning the gap. From germline, CDR1 is MNHEY and CDR2 SVGEGT. The CDR3: CASSLVGETQYF. CDR3 bases: TGTGCCAGCAGTCTAGTGGGAGAGACCCAGTACTTC.

This clone was seen once. V and J are TRBV5-1 and TRBJ2-2, with 11 bases identical to TRBD1. There are 16 residues in the CDR3. In germline, CDR1 is SGHRS, CDR2 YFSETQ. The V segment lost 4 bases and the J segment 7 bases; nucleotides outside the gene matches: 9. The CDR3 bases are TGCGCCAGCAGCCCCGTAGGACAGGGGGCGGGCGGGGAGCTGTTTTTT. It specifies CASSPVGQGAGGELFF.

Turning to this clone: Other nucleotide sequences in the sample specify the same CDR3. The rearrangement joins TRBV6-2 or TRBV6-3 to TRBJ2-2; no definite D call. V lost 0 bases to trimming and J lost 2 bases, with 4 bases between them. From germline, CDR1 is MNHEY and CDR2 SVGEGT. The CDR3 has 14 amino acids. CDR3 protein: CASSYSRNTGELFF. The CDR3 nucleotides are TGTGCCAGCAGTTACTCTAGAAACACCGGGGAGCTGTTTTTT.

A remark on this clone: The junction and the germline gene differ at one end; a read error may be behind it. The chain employs TRBV30 and TRBJ2-7, with 7 bases fitting TRBD2. In germline, CDR1 is GTSNPN, CDR2 SVGIG (reference sequence). The CDR3 runs to 13 residues. The CDR3 protein is CAWSPIPSGTTSF. The DNA of the CDR3 is TGTGCCTGGAGTCCCATCCCTAGCGGTACTACGTCTTTC.

The chain couples TRBV7-9 to TRBJ2-3; 8 bases are shared with TRBD1. V trimming: 5 bases; J trimming: 6 bases; junction bases outside the gene matches: 10. There are 15 residues in the CDR3. Germline CDR1 and CDR2: SEHNR and FQNEAQ (reference sequence). The DNA of the CDR3 is TGTGCCAGCAGCGATCGGACAGGGAAGTTGGATACGCAGTATTTT. Its translation is CASSDRTGKLDTQYF.

The chain couples TRBV10-2 to TRBJ1-1, with D tentatively TRBD1 (5 bases). Trimming cost V 0 bases and J 2 bases, with 13 bases left between them. Germline V CDR1 and CDR2: WSHSY, SAAADI. This CDR3 contains 16 residues. DNA for the CDR3: TGCGCCAGCAGTGAGTCTCGGGGGTGGGGAAACACTGAAGCTTTCTTT. It yields the protein CASSESRGWGNTEAFF.

This sequence joins TRBV19 and TRBJ1-5; D is possibly TRBD1 (5 bases). Germline V gene sequence: CDR1 LNHDA, CDR2 SQIVND (reference sequence). V gave up 3 bases and J gave up 12 bases, with 15 bases separating them. The CDR3 sequence is 13 residues long. The CDR3 DNA reads TGTGCCAGTAGTATGATAAAACAGGAGCACCAGCATTTT. It yields the protein CASSMIKQEHQHF.

The chain is built from TRBV29-1 and TRBJ2-1, with 11 nucleotides matching TRBD2. This CDR3 spans 17 amino acids. CDR1 is SQVTM and CDR2 is ANQGSEA in the germline V gene. Trimming removed 2 bases from V and 5 bases from J; junction bases left unmatched: 11. The CDR3 loop reads CSVESGTSGTTDNEQFF. CDR3 DNA sequence: TGCAGCGTTGAAAGTGGGACTAGCGGTACGACGGACAATGAGCAGTTCTTC.

CDR3 bases: TGTGCCAGCAGCTTCTGGACAGGGGGCATGGGCACAGATACGCAGTATTTT. Its protein is CASSFWTGGMGTDTQYF. The chain uses TRBV5-4 and TRBJ2-3; TRBD1 matches at 11 bases. Germline V CDR1 and CDR2: SGHNT, YYREEE (reference sequence). The CDR3 is 17 amino acids. The V gene end was trimmed by 2 bases and the J gene end by 1 base; junction bases not matched to a gene: 6.

This chain uses TRBV4-3 with TRBJ2-1; 10 bases match TRBD1. Germline V lookup: CDR1 LGHNA, CDR2 YSLEER. There are 16 residues in the CDR3. J gave up 4 bases and V 3 bases, and 6 bases lay outside the gene matches. The CDR3 nucleotides read TGCGCCAGCAGCCAGGGCGGGACAGGGGAATACAATGAGCAGTTCTTC. It yields the protein CASSQGGTGEYNEQFF.

The chain has TRBV11-2 and TRBJ1-5; D may be TRBD1 (5 bases). CDR1 and CDR2 (germline): SGHAT, FQNNGV. Trimming left V 1 base short and J 6 bases short, with 7 bases between. This CDR3 comprises 13 residues. CDR3 in DNA: TGTGCCAGCAGCTTAGTTAGGGGTCAGCCCCAGCATTTT. Its protein is CASSLVRGQPQHF.

The chain is built from TRBV28 and TRBJ1-5; TRBD1 is a possible D gene (6 bases). The CDR3 spans 15 residues. Germline CDR1 and CDR2: MDHEN and SYDVKM. Trimming removed 6 bases from V and 7 bases from J, with 19 bases in between. The CDR3 sequence is CASRSSGGAWQPQHF. As DNA, the CDR3 is TGTGCCAGCAGGTCTAGCGGGGGCGCTTGGCAGCCCCAGCATTTT.

The CDR3 DNA sequence: TGTGCCAGCAGCAAAACAGGCTCTGGAAACACCATATATTTT. This sequence encodes CASSKTGSGNTIYF. The V gene is TRBV14, the J gene TRBJ1-3; TRBD1 is a possible D gene (5 bases). CDR1 is SGHDN and CDR2 is FVKESK in the germline V gene. CDR3 length: 14 residues. V was cut by 5 bases and J by 0 bases, with 8 bases left in between. Full variable domain (rest looked up from reference TRBV14 and TRBJ1-3): EAGVTQFPSHSVIEKGQTVTLRCDPISGHDNLYWYRRVMGKEIKFLLHFVKESKQDESGMPNNRFLAERTGGTYSTLKVQPAELEDSGVYFCASSKTGSGNTIYFGEGSWLTVV.

The rearrangement links TRBV3-1 (or the pseudogene TRBV3-2) to TRBJ2-7; TRBD2 matches 8 bases. V lost 6 bases, J lost 7 bases, and 5 bases stayed unmatched. Germline CDR1 LGHDT, CDR2 YNNKEL (reference sequence). This CDR3 contains 12 residues. The CDR3 sequence: CASSVAGREQYF. CDR3 nucleotides: TGTGCCAGCAGTGTAGCGGGGAGGGAGCAGTACTTC.